This T cell receptor beta chain comes out of a study of OX40 agonist ivuxolimab in advanced cancers. The data were produced by immunoSEQ multiplex PCR, yet TCRdb's version contains in-frame clones alone and is incomplete. The data show tens of thousands of clones, about 85% seen once. Per germline, CDR1 MNHNY and CDR2 SVGAGI (reference sequence). The CDR3 has 14 amino acids. The V and J ends lost 5 bases and 1 base, in that order; junction bases with no gene match: 4. Sequencing used CD4+ or CD8+ T cells sorted from blood, obtained in a trial of the OX40 agonist ivuxolimab. This sequence was found in an adult with an advanced solid tumor such as melanoma, head and neck, liver or kidney cancer. The chain is built from TRBV6-6 and TRBJ2-7, with TRBD1 matching over 8 bases. The CDR3 DNA reads as TGTGCCAGCAGTCGGACAGGGCCGTCCTACGAGCAGTACTTC. Protein sequence: CASSRTGPSYEQYF.